A few counts support the clone carrying this T cell receptor (beta chain). As yet, its antigen is unknown. Unmatched junction bases numbered 10, after V lost 0 bases and J lost 6 bases. Germline CDR1 MGHRA, CDR2 YSYEKL. This CDR3 region has 17 residues. These data are taken from a study of cytomegalovirus exposure and HLA in healthy donors. On the study more broadly: Counted in an early data release were approximately 80 million unique TCRs from HLA-typed donors. Study-level results: Presence/absence results assume similar sequencing depth per donor, which may not hold.

60 Vbeta and 13 Jbeta primers were used in PCR. The repertoire was sequenced with immunoSEQ multiplex PCR; TCRdb's copy has only in-frame clones and lacks some. The sample has about 120,000 clones, approximately 17% seen once. The specimen was PBMCs. The J gene is TRBJ2-2, the V gene TRBV4-1; 7 nucleotides agree with TRBD1. This TCR was sampled from a female donor in good health and CMV-seropositive. As DNA, the CDR3 is TGCGCCAGCAGCCAAGATTGGGCAGGGGGATCCTCCGGGGAGCTGTTTTTT. It is translated as CASSQDWAGGSSGELFF.